The source of this TCR beta chain is a study of identical twins. Study-level results: For out-of-frame alpha sequences shared by twins, low generation probability was in excess.

Trimming shortened V by 3 bases and J by 6 bases, and 12 bases separated the two germline ends. The CDR3 spans 13 residues. A single record per CDR3 protein comes from TCRdb applying MiXCR to the 5' RACE reads. The data show a few hundred thousand distinct CDR3 sequences, around 18% seen once. This clonotype was seen many times. Its antigen is undetermined. This TCR was recovered from a man aged 50 to 60 in good health. The chain couples TRBV12-3 or TRBV12-4 to TRBJ2-7, with a weak D call TRBD1 (5 bases). The specimen was naive T cells sorted from blood. The CDR3 loop is CASSLGPGAEQYF. The CDR3, as DNA: TGTGCCAGCAGTTTGGGCCCTGGGGCCGAGCAGTACTTC.